The 4 T cell receptor beta chains below all came from one sample that was sequenced in a study of shared clonotypes between healthy human individuals. Only in-frame clones appear in the TCRdb table, and some are missing; sequencing was by immunoSEQ multiplex PCR. The sample holds millions of clones, just over 90% seen once. The specimen was naive CD4+ T cells sorted from blood. The subset was: CD45RA+ positively selected. All receptors come from a man aged 18 to 29 in good health.

V gene TRBV11-3 combines with J gene TRBJ2-2; TRBD1 agrees at 7 bases. V lost 3 bases to trimming and J lost 1 base; unmatched junction nucleotides: 5. Germline V CDR1 and CDR2: SGHNT, YENEEA. The CDR3 loop spans 16 amino acids. In DNA, the CDR3 is TGTGCCAGCAGCTTGACGGGACAGAAGAACACCGGGGAGCTGTTTTTT. Protein product: CASSLTGQKNTGELFF.

The chain has TRBV19 and TRBJ2-6; D remains ambiguous. The V and J ends lost 2 bases and 2 bases respectively, with 7 bases between them. This CDR3 spans 15 amino acids. Germline-derived CDR1 and CDR2 are LNHDA and SQIVND (reference sequence). The DNA for the CDR3 is TGTGCCAGTAGTATACGTCCGGCTGGGGCCAACGTCCTGACTTTC. Translation gives CASSIRPAGANVLTF.

The rearrangement links TRBV14 to TRBJ2-2; TRBD1 matches 9 bases. V shed 4 bases and J 3 bases; nucleotides not matched to a gene: 3. The germline gives CDR1 SGHDN, CDR2 FVKESK. This CDR3 is built from 15 residues. The CDR3 loop reads CASSRGQGYTGELFF. CDR3 in DNA: TGTGCCAGCAGCCGGGGACAGGGTTACACCGGGGAGCTGTTTTTT. Looking up the rest from reference TRBV14 and TRBJ2-2 gives the full variable domain: EAGVTQFPSHSVIEKGQTVTLRCDPISGHDNLYWYRRVMGKEIKFLLHFVKESKQDESGMPNNRFLAERTGGTYSTLKVQPAELEDSGVYFCASSRGQGYTGELFFGEGSRLTVL.

This sequence joins TRBV19 and TRBJ2-1; TRBD1 or TRBD2 may be the D gene (5 bases each). CDR1 is LNHDA and CDR2 is SQIVND in the germline V gene (reference sequence). With 5 bases removed from V and 9 bases from J, the gap between germline ends came to 17 bases. The CDR3 sequence is 14 residues long. The CDR3 sequence is CASSESGTVGEQFF. For the CDR3, the DNA is TGTGCCAGTAGTGAGTCCGGGACGGTTGGTGAGCAGTTCTTC.